The 24 T cell receptor beta chains below come from one sample, sequenced in a study of CD8 T cells in ankylosing spondylitis (dated by TCRdb to the late 2010s). Overall results and qualifications from the work: Blood from ankylosing spondylitis patients appeared to be characterized by a TCR beta motif composed of about eight highly homologous amino acid variants.

These receptors' targets are unknown. The library relied on 5' RACE. The instrument given in TCRdb is Illumina HiSeq 2500. Using fastp trimming at Q25 and MiXCR clonotype assembly, TCRdb reanalyzed the public sequencing data and kept in-frame beta chains. Identical CDR3 protein sequences are pooled into one entry, listed with their most common genes and DNA. The sample table lists 200,000 to 250,000 distinct CDR3 sequences, approximately 7.3% of them with a count of one. The ten largest account for 12% to 15% of the sample. The specimen was blood, either unsorted or a sorted T cell fraction (not recorded which). These receptors all stem from a male donor with ankylosing spondylitis.

This clonotype was detected many times. This chain joins TRBV27 and TRBJ1-5; D call uncertain. The V end was cut by 1 base, the J end by 3 bases, with 4 bases between. The CDR3 runs to 13 residues. Germline CDR1 is MNHEY and CDR2 is SMNVEV (reference sequence). The CDR3 nucleotides are TGTGCCAGCAGTTTATGGAACAATCAGCCCCAGCATTTT. Amino acid sequence: CASSLWNNQPQHF.

A few counts support this clonotype. The genes are TRBV18 and TRBJ1-6, with D hard to call. V was shortened by 0 bases and J by 9 bases, with 15 bases between the two germline ends. Germline CDR1 and CDR2: KGHSH and LQKENI. This CDR3 comprises 16 residues. The CDR3 DNA is TGTGCCAGCTCACCACCGACACAGAGTTTGGCTTCACCCCTCCACTTT. It yields the protein CASSPPTQSLASPLHF.

This clonotype was detected many times. The gene calls are TRBV6-2 or TRBV6-3 and TRBJ2-1; 15 nucleotides agree with TRBD2. Germline V gives CDR1 MNHEY, CDR2 SVGEGT. The junction had 6 bases not matched to a gene; V was cut back by 0 bases and J by 0 bases. The CDR3 extends over 20 amino acids. This CDR3 is CASSYSRGTSGRSSYNEQFF. The CDR3 DNA follows: TGTGCCAGCAGTTACTCGAGAGGGACTAGCGGGAGGAGCTCCTACAATGAGCAGTTCTTC.

This clonotype occurred many times. V and J are TRBV20-1 and TRBJ2-7; D remains unclear. Germline CDR1 reads DFQATT; CDR2 reads SNEGSKA (reference sequence). V was pared by 3 bases and J by 2 bases, with 11 bases between. The CDR3 runs 13 residues. CDR3 region: CSARSTLAYEQYF. As DNA, the CDR3 is TGCAGTGCTAGGTCGACTCTTGCCTACGAGCAGTACTTC.

This clonotype was detected many times. This chain connects TRBV24-1 to TRBJ2-5, with D maybe TRBD2 (6 bases). Germline V gene lookup returns CDR1 KGHDR and CDR2 SFDVKD. This CDR3 has 13 amino acids. The V and J ends lost 1 base and 5 bases respectively, with 7 bases between them. The CDR3: CATSDFGGETQYF. DNA of the CDR3: TGTGCCACCAGTGATTTTGGGGGGGAGACCCAGTACTTC.

Many counts were recorded for this clonotype. The V and J genes are TRBV28 and TRBJ1-1; no clear D gene. V was pared by 3 bases and J by 3 bases, with 14 bases between. This CDR3 is 15 amino acids long. CDR1 and CDR2 (germline): MDHEN, SYDVKM. The CDR3 reads CASSFHRATYTEAFF. As DNA, the CDR3 is TGTGCCAGCAGTTTTCATAGGGCAACCTACACTGAAGCTTTCTTT.

This clonotype was seen at least ten times. The J gene is TRBJ2-5, the V gene TRBV6-2 or TRBV6-3; tentatively, D is TRBD2 (6 bases). The V gene lost 7 bases and the J gene lost 5 bases, with 8 bases spanning the gap. The length of the CDR3 is 11 residues. The V gene's germline CDR1 is MNHEY and CDR2 SVGEGT. In nucleotides, the CDR3 is TGTGCCAGCACGGAGGGGGAGACCCAGTACTTC. Its translation is CASTEGETQYF.

Only a few counts were recorded for this clonotype. The chain recombines TRBV12-3 or TRBV12-4 with TRBJ2-3; maybe TRBD2 (5 bases). The CDR3 spans 15 residues. The ends were cut back, 3 bases at V and 4 bases at J, with 14 bases in the middle. In DNA, the CDR3 is TGTGCCAGCAGTTTTTACGGGGTCGTCGCAGATACGCAGTATTTT. It specifies CASSFYGVVADTQYF.

CDR3 DNA: TGTGCCAGCAGTTTAACAGTGCGGGAGACCCAGTACTTC. Translation gives CASSLTVRETQYF. This chain links TRBV27 with TRBJ2-5; D ambiguous. Germline values: CDR1 MNHEY, CDR2 SMNVEV (reference sequence). With 2 bases removed from V and 5 bases from J, the gap between germline ends came to 9 bases. CDR3 length: 13 residues.

This clonotype was counted ten times or more. The chain is built from TRBV27 and TRBJ2-1; tentative D call: TRBD1 (5 bases). Trimming removed 0 bases from V and 6 bases from J, with 6 bases in between. The CDR3 is 13 amino acids. From germline, CDR1 is MNHEY and CDR2 SMNVEV (reference sequence). DNA of the CDR3: TGTGCCAGCAGTTTATCAGGGGCCAATGAGCAGTTCTTC. As protein: CASSLSGANEQFF.

This clonotype was counted at least ten times. This chain joins TRBV6-2 or TRBV6-3 and TRBJ2-5; 7 bases line up with TRBD2. In germline, CDR1 is MNHEY, CDR2 SVGEGT. This CDR3 comprises 19 residues. Trimming cost V 6 bases and J 4 bases; bases outside gene matches: 23. The CDR3 protein is CASSRGGGELAIPRETQYF. CDR3 DNA: TGTGCCAGCAGCCGCGGGGGAGGGGAACTAGCGATTCCCCGAGAGACCCAGTACTTC.

This clonotype has just a few counts. The chain joins TRBV27 to TRBJ2-1; 10 bases match TRBD2. The CDR3 runs to 14 residues. CDR1 is MNHEY and CDR2 is SMNVEV in the germline V gene (reference sequence). The trim removed 7 bases at V and 5 bases at J, leaving 5 bases unmatched. In DNA, the CDR3 is TGTGCCAGCACGAGCGGGGGGGCCAACAATGAGCAGTTCTTC. Translated: CASTSGGANNEQFF.

This clonotype has just a few counts. The chain is built from TRBV9 and TRBJ2-7; weak D call: TRBD1 (5 bases). This CDR3 region has 13 residues. The V gene lost 7 bases and the J gene lost 3 bases, with 14 bases spanning the gap. Germline CDR1 and CDR2: SGDLS and YYNGEE. This CDR3 is CASGQDNLYEQYF. As DNA, the CDR3 is TGTGCCAGCGGGCAGGACAACCTCTACGAGCAGTACTTC.

This clonotype was counted ten times or more. The rearrangement uses TRBV7-9 and TRBJ2-1; possible D gene TRBD1, 6 bases. This CDR3 spans 16 amino acids. The V gene's germline CDR1 is SEHNR and CDR2 FQNEAQ (reference sequence). The V gene lost 4 bases and the J gene lost 5 bases, with 18 bases spanning the gap. For the CDR3, the DNA is TGTGCCAGCAGCTCGGCCACAGGGTTTGGAGACAATGAGCAGTTCTTC. Its translation: CASSSATGFGDNEQFF.

Many counts were recorded for this clonotype. The CDR3 bases are TGCAGCGTTGATAACGGGGGACGGACCGGGGAGCTGTTTTTT. Translating gives CSVDNGGRTGELFF. V and J are TRBV29-1 and TRBJ2-2; perhaps TRBD2 as D (6 bases). In germline, CDR1 is SQVTM, CDR2 ANQGSEA. The CDR3 has 14 amino acids. The germline V and J ends were trimmed by 3 bases and 5 bases, with 13 bases remaining between them.

This clonotype was observed many times. This chain connects TRBV6-5 to TRBJ1-2; D gene uncertain. V was pared by 0 bases and J by 4 bases, with 9 bases between. The CDR3 contains 14 residues. Germline CDR1 and CDR2: MNHEY and SVGAGI. CDR3 protein: CASSYSRSTYGYTF. The CDR3 region has the DNA TGTGCCAGCAGTTACTCAAGGTCGACCTATGGCTACACCTTC.

Only a few counts were recorded for this clonotype. The rearrangement links TRBV9 to TRBJ1-2; D call uncertain. From germline, CDR1 is SGDLS and CDR2 YYNGEE. Trimming shortened V by 0 bases and J by 0 bases, and 9 bases separated the two germline ends. This CDR3 has 15 residues. CDR3 sequence reads: CASSVAAGTNYGYTF. CDR3 in DNA: TGTGCCAGCAGCGTAGCGGCGGGAACTAACTATGGCTACACCTTC.

This chain joins TRBV6-1 and TRBJ2-2; D might be TRBD1 or TRBD2, each matching 6 bases. V was clipped by 4 bases and J by 4 bases, with 13 bases between them. The V gene's germline CDR1 is MNHNS and CDR2 SASEGT. This CDR3 has 15 residues. Written as DNA, the CDR3 is TGTGCCAGCAGTGTAGCGGAAGGGGGCACCGGGGAGCTGTTTTTT. Its protein product is CASSVAEGGTGELFF.

The chain recombines TRBV6-2 or TRBV6-3 with TRBJ2-5, with unresolved D. The ends were cut back, 2 bases at V and 3 bases at J, with 10 bases in the middle. CDR3 length: 14 amino acids. Germline-derived CDR1 and CDR2 are MNHEY and SVGEGT. This chain's CDR3 is CASSYRAAKETQYF. DNA of the CDR3: TGTGCCAGCAGTTACAGGGCAGCTAAAGAGACCCAGTACTTC.

This clonotype was found once. The chain has TRBV4-1 and TRBJ1-1; D call uncertain. CDR1 MGHRA and CDR2 YSYEKL come from the germline V gene. The CDR3 spans 16 residues. V was pared by 1 base and J by 0 bases, with 12 bases between. The DNA of the CDR3 is TGCGCCAGCAGCCAAGGGGCGGCAGTAATGAACACTGAAGCTTTCTTT. Protein: CASSQGAAVMNTEAFF.

Regarding this clonotype: A read error may explain this, as a much larger clone is one base away. The chain carries TRBV28 and TRBJ2-7, with a weak D call TRBD1 (7 bases). The CDR3 runs to 16 residues. Germline CDR1 reads MDHEN; CDR2 reads SYDVKM. CDR3 nucleotides: TGTGCCAGCAGTGCCCTCCCAGGGGGGACCACCTACGAGCCGTACTTC. Its protein is CASSALPGGTTYEPYF.

The V call is TRBV11-2, the J call TRBJ2-3; the D is unclear. Trimming removed 3 bases from V and 3 bases from J, with 7 bases in between. This CDR3 spans 13 amino acids. Germline CDR1 is SGHAT and CDR2 is FQNNGV. The chain's CDR3 is CASSFLRTDTQYF. For the CDR3, the DNA is TGTGCCAGCAGCTTTTTACGAACAGATACGCAGTATTTT.

This clonotype occurred many times. The chain couples TRBV4-2 to TRBJ1-1; D is unresolved. The V gene's germline CDR1 is LGHNA and CDR2 YNFKEQ. The CDR3 runs to 13 residues. V was clipped by 0 bases and J by 1 base, with 3 bases between them. The CDR3 spells CASSQDPNTEAFF. The CDR3 DNA is TGTGCCAGCAGCCAAGACCCGAACACTGAAGCTTTCTTT.

This clonotype was picked up many times. The CDR3 DNA reads TGTGCCAGCAACCCAGGGGGGCAGGGCACTGAAGCTTTCTTT. Translation: CASNPGGQGTEAFF. V usage is TRBV6-1 and J usage is TRBJ1-1; TRBD1 aligns across 7 bases. The V gene end was trimmed by 7 bases and the J gene end by 4 bases; junction bases not matched to a gene: 9. This CDR3 is 14 amino acids long. Germline-derived CDR1 and CDR2 are MNHNS and SASEGT.